The clone carrying this T cell receptor (beta chain) was found a few times. The antigen remains unidentified. TCRdb passed the RT-PCR reads through MiXCR, listing each CDR3 protein once. The table includes 400,000 to 650,000 distinct CDR3 sequences, roughly 7.6% detected once. This specimen comes from a study of response to subunit inactivated influenza vaccine. Regarding the study as a whole: The authors suggested that every seasonal influenza vaccination recruits few new T cells.

The J segment lost 8 bases and the V segment lost 4 bases, leaving 14 bases of the junction unmatched. CDR3 size: 16 residues. Germline V gene sequence: CDR1 SEHNR, CDR2 FQNEAQ (reference sequence). This clonotype was sampled from a man aged 50 to 69 who received an inactivated influenza vaccine. V is TRBV7-9 and J is TRBJ2-7; 10 nucleotides match TRBD2. The sample consisted of PBMCs from blood, taken about 23 months after vaccination. The CDR3 DNA follows: TGTGCCAGCAGCTCAAAGCGGGAGGGCCTGTCGGCGAAGCAGTACTTC. Encoded protein: CASSSKREGLSAKQYF.